A selection of T cell receptor beta chains follows, all from one sample in a study of blood T cell repertoires in COVID-19. Repertoires were generated with immunoSEQ multiplex PCR, while TCRdb's copy carries only in-frame clones and drops some. This sample has under 300,000 clones, with approximately 84% found just once. The sample comprised peripheral blood. These receptors were obtained from a human donor with COVID-19, enrolled during active disease. The donor label of this sample is uncertain. The CDR3 runs from the conserved cysteine through the conserved F or W. A D gene is named only where the DNA matches it firmly. Clone size is shown for a subset of rows, as once, few, many or a class of expanded clone.

size	J	V	D	CDR3	DNA
.	TRBJ2-7	TRBV3-1/TRBV3-2	TRBD2	CASSPLKAGGHDEQYF	TGTGCCAGCAGCCCCTTAAAAGCGGGAGGGCACGACGAGCAGTACTTC
.	TRBJ2-7	TRBV6-1	.	CASSEGGSVVYEQYF	TGTGCCAGCAGTGAGGGGGGATCCGTAGTCTACGAGCAGTACTTC
.	TRBJ2-1	TRBV6-6	TRBD1	CASTGNGQVDNEQFF	TGTGCCAGCACCGGCAACGGACAGGTGGACAATGAGCAGTTCTTC
.	TRBJ2-7	TRBV3-1/TRBV3-2	.	CASSQETVFTGEQYF	TGTGCCAGCAGCCAAGAAACGGTATTCACTGGCGAGCAGTACTTC
.	TRBJ1-2	TRBV7-3	TRBD1	CASSPGGTGANLGYTF	TGTGCCAGCAGCCCCGGGGGGACAGGGGCCAACCTAGGCTACACCTTC
once	TRBJ2-1	TRBV6-4	TRBD2	CASSEREGSYNEQFF	TGTGCCAGCAGTGAACGGGAGGGGTCCTACAATGAGCAGTTCTTC
few	TRBJ2-7	TRBV7-9	TRBD2	CASSLRGGSSYEQYF	TGTGCCAGCAGCTTAAGGGGCGGGAGCTCCTACGAGCAGTACTTC
.	TRBJ1-3	TRBV28	TRBD1	CASSRLGQFGNTIYF	TGTGCCAGCAGTCGCCTGGGACAGTTTGGAAACACCATATATTTT
.	TRBJ2-7	TRBV19	TRBD1	CASRGGQGPYEQYF	TGTGCCAGCCGAGGGGGACAGGGCCCCTACGAGCAGTACTTC
.	TRBJ1-2	TRBV9	TRBD1	CASRDRANYGYTF	TGTGCCAGCAGGGACAGGGCAAACTATGGCTACACCTTC
.	TRBJ2-7	TRBV3-1/TRBV3-2	.	CASSQGTSSYEQYF	TGTGCCAGCAGCCAAGGGACTTCCTCCTACGAGCAGTACTTC
.	TRBJ2-7	TRBV27	TRBD1	CASRRTGPYEQYF	TGTGCCAGCAGAAGGACAGGGCCCTACGAGCAGTACTTC
.	TRBJ2-5	TRBV30	.	CAWKGVEPPRKETQYF	TGTGCCTGGAAGGGGGTGGAACCCCCCAGGAAAGAGACCCAGTACTTC
.	TRBJ1-1	TRBV14	TRBD1	CASRKTGDTEAFF	TGTGCCAGCAGGAAAACAGGGGACACTGAAGCTTTCTTT
.	TRBJ2-2	TRBV5-4	.	CASQHEGVATGELFF	TGTGCCAGCCAGCATGAGGGAGTGGCGACCGGGGAGCTGTTTTTT
.	TRBJ1-2	TRBV18	TRBD1	CASSPQGRTGYGYTF	TGTGCCAGCTCACCACAAGGCAGGACAGGCTATGGCTACACCTTC
once	TRBJ2-7	TRBV3-1/TRBV3-2	TRBD1	CASSQDRENEQYF	TGTGCCAGCAGCCAGGACAGGGAAAACGAGCAGTACTTC
.	TRBJ1-1	TRBV3-1/TRBV3-2	.	CASSQASGEAFF	TGTGCCAGCAGCCAAGCAAGCGGTGAAGCTTTCTTT
.	TRBJ1-3	TRBV29-1	.	CSGVQGAAGNTIYF	TGCAGCGGAGTACAGGGAGCAGCTGGAAACACCATATATTTT
.	TRBJ1-1	TRBV30	.	CAWRSYEAFF	TGTGCCTGGAGGAGCTATGAAGCTTTCTTT
.	TRBJ2-1	TRBV6-2/TRBV6-3	.	CASSYRAAGASYNEQFF	TGTGCCAGCAGTTACCGGGCAGCAGGGGCCTCCTACAATGAGCAGTTCTTC
.	TRBJ2-3	TRBV9	.	CASSVGSRGTDTQYF	TGTGCCAGCAGCGTAGGGTCGAGGGGCACAGATACGCAGTATTTT
.	TRBJ2-7	TRBV7-2	.	CASSLGLASSSYEQYF	TGTGCCAGCAGCTTAGGACTGGCCAGTAGCTCCTACGAGCAGTACTTC
.	TRBJ2-7	TRBV6-5	TRBD2	CASSYWGRAGSYEQYF	TGTGCCAGCAGTTACTGGGGCCGAGCGGGATCCTACGAGCAGTACTTC
.	TRBJ2-7	TRBV19	.	CASSAAVSSYEQYF	TGTGCCAGTAGTGCAGCGGTGAGCTCCTACGAGCAGTACTTC
.	TRBJ1-6	TRBV9	.	CASSSSRGGSNSPLHF	TGTGCCAGCAGCTCGAGTCGCGGCGGTTCAAATTCACCCCTCCACTTT
many	TRBJ1-4	TRBV29-1	.	CSAFGGGGEKLFF	TGCAGCGCCTTTGGCGGGGGCGGCGAAAAACTGTTTTTT
few	TRBJ1-2	TRBV7-9	.	CASSLIGVPIYGYTF	TGTGCCAGCAGCTTAATCGGGGTCCCAATCTATGGCTACACCTTC
.	TRBJ1-1	TRBV29-1	TRBD1	CSVQDRANTEAFF	TGCAGCGTTCAGGACAGGGCGAACACTGAAGCTTTCTTT
.	TRBJ1-4	TRBV27	.	CASRLKGGGYEKLFF	TGTGCCAGCAGGCTAAAGGGAGGGGGATATGAAAAACTGTTTTTT
.	TRBJ2-3	TRBV13	.	CASGRGPAEDTQYF	TGTGCCAGCGGTCGAGGGCCCGCAGAAGATACGCAGTATTTT
.	TRBJ2-3	TRBV6-5	.	CASGVRHSDTQYF	TGTGCCTCGGGGGTTCGGCACTCAGATACGCAGTATTTT
.	TRBJ1-5	TRBV3-1/TRBV3-2	.	CASSPSRSQPQHF	TGTGCCAGCAGCCCTTCGCGGAGTCAGCCCCAGCATTTT
.	TRBJ2-7	TRBV10-3	.	CAISESGTSYEQYF	TGTGCCATCAGTGAGAGTGGCACCTCCTACGAGCAGTACTTC
few	TRBJ1-5	TRBV11-2	TRBD1	CASSEGQGAGQPQHF	TGTGCCAGCAGCGAGGGACAGGGGGCAGGTCAGCCCCAGCATTTT
.	TRBJ1-2	TRBV5-6	.	CASSPGANYGYTF	TGTGCCAGCAGCCCGGGAGCGAACTATGGCTACACCTTC
.	TRBJ2-4	TRBV5-1	TRBD2	CASSQLELAGVKNIQYF	TGCGCCAGCAGCCAATTGGAGCTAGCGGGAGTCAAAAACATTCAGTACTTC
.	TRBJ2-7	TRBV28	.	CASRNMAGTYEQYF	TGTGCCAGCAGGAACATGGCAGGGACCTACGAGCAGTACTTC
few	TRBJ2-7	TRBV5-4	TRBD2	CASSSGLAGVLYEQYF	TGTGCCAGCAGCTCGGGACTAGCGGGAGTCCTCTACGAGCAGTACTTC
.	TRBJ2-3	TRBV4-3	TRBD1	CASSQDGFGTGVTDTQYF	TGCGCCAGCAGCCAAGATGGGTTCGGGACAGGGGTAACAGATACGCAGTATTTT
.	TRBJ1-5	TRBV12-5	.	CASGLVFGRSSNQPQHF	TGTGCTAGTGGTTTGGTATTTGGCAGATCTAGCAATCAGCCCCAGCATTTT
once	TRBJ2-7	TRBV5-8	.	CASSLMTSSYEQYF	TGTGCCAGCAGCTTAATGACTAGCTCCTACGAGCAGTACTTC
few	TRBJ2-7	TRBV6-1	TRBD2	CASSDRTSGSYEQYF	TGTGCCAGCAGTGACCGGACTAGCGGATCCTACGAGCAGTACTTC
.	TRBJ1-4	TRBV28	.	CASSPARGVTNLSPTNEKLFF	TGTGCCAGCAGTCCCGCCCGGGGGGTTACCAACTTAAGTCCAACTAATGAAAAACTGTTTTTT
.	TRBJ1-1	TRBV11-3	.	CASSLEVSTEAFF	TGTGCCAGCAGCTTAGAAGTGAGTACTGAAGCTTTCTTT